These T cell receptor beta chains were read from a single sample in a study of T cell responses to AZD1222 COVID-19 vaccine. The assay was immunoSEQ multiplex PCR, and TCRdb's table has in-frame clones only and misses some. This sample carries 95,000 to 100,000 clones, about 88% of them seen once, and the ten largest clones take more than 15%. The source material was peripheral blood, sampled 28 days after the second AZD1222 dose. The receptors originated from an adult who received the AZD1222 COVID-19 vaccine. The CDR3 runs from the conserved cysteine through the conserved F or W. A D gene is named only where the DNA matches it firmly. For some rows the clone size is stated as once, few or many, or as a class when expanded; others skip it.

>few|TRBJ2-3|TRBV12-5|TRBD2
TGTGCTAGTGGTTTGGCTCTAGCGGGATCTTATACGCAGTATTTT
CASGLALAGSYTQYF
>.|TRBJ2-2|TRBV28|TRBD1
TGTGCCAGCAGTGAACGGACAGGAGTGCTCGGGGAGCTGTTTTTT
CASSERTGVLGELFF
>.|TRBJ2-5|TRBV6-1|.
TGTGCCAGCAGTGCCCACGGGACCCTACTGCAAGAGACCCAGTACTTC
CASSAHGTLLQETQYF
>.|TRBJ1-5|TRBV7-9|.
TGTGCCAGCAGCTTAGACGGCAATCAGCCCCAGCATTTT
CASSLDGNQPQHF
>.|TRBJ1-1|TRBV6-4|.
TGTGCCAGCAGTGAAACAGGGCTCACTGAAGCTTTCTTT
CASSETGLTEAFF
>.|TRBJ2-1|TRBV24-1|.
TGTGCCACCGGACACCTAGCATCGCAGTTCTTC
CATGHLASQFF
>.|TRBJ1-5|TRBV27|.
TGTGCCAGCAGACGACAGGCGGGGAATCAGCCCCAGCATTTT
CASRRQAGNQPQHF
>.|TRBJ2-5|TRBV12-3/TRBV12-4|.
TGTGCCACCTCAGGGCCTTTAGAGACCCAGTACTTC
CATSGPLETQYF
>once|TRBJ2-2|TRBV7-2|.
TGTGCCAGCAGCCCGCAGGGGAACACCGGGGAGCTGTTTTTT
CASSPQGNTGELFF
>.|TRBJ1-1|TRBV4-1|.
TGCGCCAGCAGGGGGACTCTCAGGAACACTGAAGCTTTCTTT
CASRGTLRNTEAFF
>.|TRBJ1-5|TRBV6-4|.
TGTGCCAGCAGTGAACAGAGCAATCAGCCCCAGCATTTT
CASSEQSNQPQHF
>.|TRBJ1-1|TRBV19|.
TGTGCCAGTAGGTCCCCGGGGGGCGGCACTGAAGCTTTCTTT
CASRSPGGGTEAFF
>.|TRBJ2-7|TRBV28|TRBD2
TGTGCCAGCAGTTCCACTCTCCTTAGCGGGTGGACGTACGAGCAGTACTTC
CASSSTLLSGWTYEQYF
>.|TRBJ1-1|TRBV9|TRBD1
TGTGCCAGCAGCATACGACCTCAGGGGGTGACTGAAGCTTTCTTT
CASSIRPQGVTEAFF
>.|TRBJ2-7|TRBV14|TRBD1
TGTGCCAGCAGCCAAGAAATGGGTAGGACAGGGGGCTTCAACGAGCAGTACTTC
CASSQEMGRTGGFNEQYF
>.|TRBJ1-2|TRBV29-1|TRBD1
TGCAGCGTTGAGGCAGGGGGCGGAGGCTATGGCTACACCTTC
CSVEAGGGGYGYTF
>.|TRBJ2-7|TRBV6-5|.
TGTGCCAGCTCACCCGCGTCCTACGAGCAGTACTTC
CASSPASYEQYF
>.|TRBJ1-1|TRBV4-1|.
TGCGCCAGCAGCCAAGCCGGACCTTTTGAAGCTTTCTTT
CASSQAGPFEAFF
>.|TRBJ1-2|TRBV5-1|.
TGCGCCAGCAGCCCGGACAGTTATGGCTACACCTTC
CASSPDSYGYTF
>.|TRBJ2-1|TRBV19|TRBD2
TGTGCCAGTAGTAGCCGAGCGGGAACCTACAATGAGCAGTTCTTC
CASSSRAGTYNEQFF
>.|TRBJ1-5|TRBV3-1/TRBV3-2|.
TGTGCCAGCAGCCAAGATTACCGGGCCACTCAGCCCCAGCATTTT
CASSQDYRATQPQHF
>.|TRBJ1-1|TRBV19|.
TGTGCCAGTTCCGCCACTGAAGCTTTCTTT
CASSATEAFF
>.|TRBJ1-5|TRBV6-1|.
TGTGCCAGCAGTGAAGGCCCGGGGAGCTCGGGGACCCAGCATTTT
CASSEGPGSSGTQHF
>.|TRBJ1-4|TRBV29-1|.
TGCAGCGTTGAAGGAGGCGGTGCAACTAATGAAAAACTGTTTTTT
CSVEGGGATNEKLFF
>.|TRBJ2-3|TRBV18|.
TGTGCCAGCTCACCTAATACTAGACCGTTGGTAGATACGCAGTATTTT
CASSPNTRPLVDTQYF
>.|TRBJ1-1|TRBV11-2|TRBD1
TGTGCCAGCAGCATGACACAGGGGGCGCTCGGGAACACTGAAGCTTTCTTT
CASSMTQGALGNTEAFF
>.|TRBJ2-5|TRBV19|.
TGTGCCAGTAGTATAAGCGGCCCAAGGGAGACCCAGTACTTC
CASSISGPRETQYF
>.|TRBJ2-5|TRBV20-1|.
TGCAGTGCTAGTCGGGATCCGTACCAAGAGACCCAGTACTTC
CSASRDPYQETQYF
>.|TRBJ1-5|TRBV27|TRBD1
TGTGCCAGCAGTAGAAGGGCCCCCGGGACAGGGGGCTCTGGGTCTAATCAGCCCCAGCATTTT
CASSRRAPGTGGSGSNQPQHF
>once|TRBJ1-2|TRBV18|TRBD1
TGTGCCAGCTCACCGGGACAGGGTAACTATGGCTACACCTTC
CASSPGQGNYGYTF
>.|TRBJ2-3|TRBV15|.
TGTGCCACCAGCAAAATGCAGGGGAGCACAGATACGCAGTATTTT
CATSKMQGSTDTQYF
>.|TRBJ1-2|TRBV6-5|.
TGTGCCAGCAGTTACCCAACTCCAACTAGGCATGGCTACACCTTC
CASSYPTPTRHGYTF
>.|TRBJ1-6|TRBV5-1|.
TGCGCCAGCAGCCCATCGGAAGGGTTGGGATCACCCCTCCACTTT
CASSPSEGLGSPLHF
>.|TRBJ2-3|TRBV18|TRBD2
TGTGCCAGCTCGCCGAGTTCTAGCGGCCCAGATACGCAGTATTTT
CASSPSSSGPDTQYF
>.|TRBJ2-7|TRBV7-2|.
TGTGCCAGCAGCGGCCAAACAGGGACCTACGAGCAGTACTTC
CASSGQTGTYEQYF
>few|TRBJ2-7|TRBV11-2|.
TGTGCCAGCAGCTCCCTCGGCCGGAACGAGCAGTACTTC
CASSSLGRNEQYF
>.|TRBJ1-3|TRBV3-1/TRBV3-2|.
TGTGCCAGCAGCCAGTCCAGTCCTGGAAACACCATATATTTT
CASSQSSPGNTIYF
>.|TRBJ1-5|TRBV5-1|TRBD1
TGCGCCAGCAGCCCCAGACCGGGACAGGGGGCTAACAATCAGCCCCAGCATTTT
CASSPRPGQGANNQPQHF
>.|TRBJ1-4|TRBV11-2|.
TGTGCCACCGAGCGGGGGCAGGGTGAAAAACTGTTTTTT
CATERGQGEKLFF
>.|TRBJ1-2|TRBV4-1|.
TGCGCCAGCAGCCCCCAATTGGCGGCTCAAGCTAACTATGGCTACACCTTC
CASSPQLAAQANYGYTF
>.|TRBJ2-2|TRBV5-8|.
TGTGCCAGCAGCTTGAGGGGCGCCGACACCGGGGAGCTGTTTTTT
CASSLRGADTGELFF
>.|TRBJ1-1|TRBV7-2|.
TGTGCCAGCAGCTTACAGATGAGGCGTGAAGCTTTCTTT
CASSLQMRREAFF
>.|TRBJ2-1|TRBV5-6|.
TGTGCCAGCAGCTTGGGGATCCGGGCTAACAATGAGCAGTTCTTC
CASSLGIRANNEQFF
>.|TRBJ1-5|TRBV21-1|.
TGTGCCAGCAGCAAAGGCCGGACCGCCGCGTGGAATCAGCCCCAGCATTTT
CASSKGRTAAWNQPQHF
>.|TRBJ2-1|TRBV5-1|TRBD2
TGCGCCAGCAGCCCAGGACTAGCGTGGGGAGGGGCCTACAATGAGCAGTTCTTC
CASSPGLAWGGAYNEQFF
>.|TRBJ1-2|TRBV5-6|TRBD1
TGTGCCAGCAGCTACTCAATGGCGACAGGGTTTAGTGGCTACACCTTC
CASSYSMATGFSGYTF
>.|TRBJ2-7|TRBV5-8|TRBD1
TGTGCCAGCAGCCCCCACAGGGGCGCTTTCTACGAGCAGTACTTC
CASSPHRGAFYEQYF
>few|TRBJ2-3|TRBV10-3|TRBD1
TGTGCCGCGCTCTCGAGGGGGCGAGATGGAGATACGCAGTATTTT
CAALSRGRDGDTQYF
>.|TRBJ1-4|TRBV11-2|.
TGTGCCAGCAGCCCCTCAATTGGTGGGGGGTTAGAACTGTTTTTT
CASSPSIGGGLELFF
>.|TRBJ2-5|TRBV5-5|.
TGTGCCAGCAGCTTGGGCCACCTCCAAGAGACCCAGTACTTC
CASSLGHLQETQYF
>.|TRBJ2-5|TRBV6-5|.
TGTGCCAGCAGTAGGGTAGAGACCCAGTACTTC
CASSRVETQYF
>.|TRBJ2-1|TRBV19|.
TGTGCCAGTAGTATCTCGGCTAGCGTAGAATACAATGAGCAGTTCTTC
CASSISASVEYNEQFF
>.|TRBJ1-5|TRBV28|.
TGTGCCAGCAGTCCCCCCTCAATCAATCAGCCCCAGCATTTT
CASSPPSINQPQHF
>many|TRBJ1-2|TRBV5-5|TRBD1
TGTGCCAGCAGCTGGGGACAGCTTTATGGCTACACCTTC
CASSWGQLYGYTF
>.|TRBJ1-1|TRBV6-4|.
TGTGCCAGCAGTGACTCGCATTTTAGTAACACTGAAGCTTTCTTT
CASSDSHFSNTEAFF
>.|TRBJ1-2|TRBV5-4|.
TGTGCCAGCAGCTTGGTCGGGACCACTAACTATGGCTACACCTTC
CASSLVGTTNYGYTF
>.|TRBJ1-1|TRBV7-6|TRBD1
TGTGCCAGCAGCCCAGGGACAGGGTTGAACACTGAAGCTTTCTTT
CASSPGTGLNTEAFF
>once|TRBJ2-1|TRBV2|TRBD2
TGTGCCAGCAGGTACGGGAGGGCCGGGGGTGAGCAGTTCTTC
CASRYGRAGGEQFF
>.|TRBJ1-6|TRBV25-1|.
TGTGCCAGCAGTGAATATTGGCCGGAAAATTCACCCCTCCACTTT
CASSEYWPENSPLHF